This T cell receptor beta chain was identified during a study of blood T cells in healthy people across ages. Individuals who donated were healthy Caucasians from Russia aged 6 to 90. The use of a sample-barcoded 5' primer and a J-beta primer mix characterized a second PCR of roughly 7 to 12 cycles. MiXCR, applied by TCRdb to the 5' RACE reads, yields one record per CDR3 protein. Of about 1,500,000 distinct CDR3 sequences listed, 35% to 45% were seen once; the top ten hold 7% to 9%. CDR1 MNHNS and CDR2 SASEGT come from the germline V gene. Trimming cost V 6 bases and J 7 bases, with 9 bases left between them. This CDR3 has 12 residues.

This chain joins TRBV6-1 and TRBJ1-4; no clear D. The TCR was taken from a young woman in good health. The sample taken for sequencing was blood. This CDR3 reads CASRAGSEKLFF. CDR3 sequence (DNA): TGTGCCAGCAGGGCGGGCAGTGAAAAACTGTTTTTT.